The 24 T cell receptor beta chains below all came from one sample that was sequenced in a study of cytomegalovirus exposure and HLA in healthy donors. The PCR used 60 Vbeta and 13 Jbeta primers. Repertoires were generated with immunoSEQ multiplex PCR, while TCRdb's copy carries only in-frame clones and drops some. The sample yields approximately 97,000 clones, around three quarters seen once. The sample comprised PBMCs. The receptors originated from a male donor in good health and CMV-seropositive.

There are a few counts of this clone. The CDR3 region is CASSYFGQDLSYEQYF. CDR3 DNA: TGTGCCAGCAGTTACTTCGGACAGGACCTCTCCTACGAGCAGTACTTC. The V gene is TRBV6-5, the J gene TRBJ2-7; 7 nucleotides line up with TRBD1. Trimming cost V 1 base and J 0 bases; bases outside gene matches: 6. The V gene's germline CDR1 is MNHEY and CDR2 SVGAGI. The CDR3 contains 16 residues.

The chain joins TRBV6-1 to TRBJ2-1, with 14 bases matching TRBD2. This CDR3 has 14 residues. The trim removed 4 bases at V and 8 bases at J, leaving 1 base unmatched. Germline V gene sequence: CDR1 MNHNS, CDR2 SASEGT. CDR3 residues: CASSGLAGGYEQFF. The CDR3 nucleotides are TGTGCCAGCAGTGGACTAGCGGGGGGGTATGAGCAGTTCTTC.

The chain links TRBV6-5 to TRBJ1-2; 7 nucleotides match TRBD1. The trim removed 6 bases at V and 8 bases at J, leaving 9 bases unmatched. Germline V gene lookup returns CDR1 MNHEY and CDR2 SVGAGI. This CDR3 spans 13 amino acids. The CDR3 DNA sequence: TGTGCCAGCAGCTCCTATACAGGGGTCGGCTACACCTTC. This translates into CASSSYTGVGYTF.

To note about this clone: Relative to the germline gene, one junction end is altered; a read error may explain this. V gene TRBV5-1 combines with J gene TRBJ2-7; 9 nucleotides align to TRBD1. From germline, CDR1 is SGHRS and CDR2 YFSETQ. The CDR3 sequence is 14 residues long. The DNA of the CDR3 is TGCGCCAGCAGCTTGGGACAGGGGGTTAACGAGCAGTGCTTC. It yields the protein CASSLGQGVNEQCF.

This chain connects TRBV5-1 to TRBJ2-1, with 9 bases that match TRBD1. Germline V gives CDR1 SGHRS, CDR2 YFSETQ. This CDR3 contains 14 residues. The V segment lost 5 bases and the J segment 8 bases; nucleotides outside the gene matches: 8. As DNA, the CDR3 is TGCGCCAGCAGTCCCGGACAGGGGCAGGATGAGCAGTTCTTC. Residues: CASSPGQGQDEQFF.

The V and J genes are TRBV19 and TRBJ2-5, with TRBD1 identical over 7 bases. V gave up 7 bases and J gave up 1 base; unmatched junction bases: 9. Germline V gene data show CDR1 as LNHDA and CDR2 as SQIVND (reference sequence). The CDR3 is 15 amino acids. CDR3 DNA sequence: TGTGCCAGTACTGAAGGGGGCGCAGTCCAAGAGACCCAGTACTTC. It yields the protein CASTEGGAVQETQYF.

CDR3 in DNA: TGTGCCAGCAGCTTAGATCTAAGTTCCTACGAGCAGTACTTC. Translated: CASSLDLSSYEQYF. This sequence joins TRBV11-3 and TRBJ2-7; D uncertain. The germline V and J ends were trimmed by 0 bases and 1 base, with 7 bases remaining between them. The germline CDR1 and CDR2 sequences are SGHNT and YENEEA. CDR3 length equals 14 residues.

This clone showed up just once. V usage is TRBV4-1 and J usage is TRBJ2-3; TRBD1 agrees at 9 bases. This CDR3 is 14 amino acids long. J gave up 3 bases and V 3 bases, and 1 base lay outside the gene matches. The germline V gene has CDR1 MGHRA and CDR2 YSYEKL. CDR3 sequence (DNA): TGCGCCAGCAGCCAGGGGACAGGGACAGATACGCAGTATTTT. Amino acid sequence: CASSQGTGTDTQYF.

V gene TRBV27 combines with J gene TRBJ1-5; 7 positions match TRBD1. The CDR3 has 17 amino acids. From germline, CDR1 is MNHEY and CDR2 SMNVEV (reference sequence). Germline trimming cut 4 bases from V and 1 base from J; bases unmatched to any gene: 10. The CDR3 loop reads CASSSPRDRPSNQPQHF. DNA for the CDR3: TGTGCCAGCAGTTCTCCCCGGGACAGACCAAGCAATCAGCCCCAGCATTTT.

This chain links TRBV6-5 with TRBJ1-6, with 10 bases fitting TRBD1. Germline V gene data show CDR1 as MNHEY and CDR2 as SVGAGI. V trimming: 5 bases; J trimming: 13 bases; junction bases outside the gene matches: 11. CDR3 length: 15 residues. The CDR3 bases are TGTGCCAGCAGTAACCCCCCAACGACAGGGGGCCCCCTCCACTTT. This codes for CASSNPPTTGGPLHF.

The rearrangement links TRBV11-2 to TRBJ2-4; TRBD2 is a possible D gene (5 bases). The germline V gene encodes CDR1 SGHAT and CDR2 FQNNGV. V lost 0 bases, J lost 5 bases, and 11 bases lay in between. The CDR3 runs 15 residues. CDR3 in amino acids: CASSLDQRSQNIQYF. The CDR3 nucleotides read TGTGCCAGCAGCTTAGACCAGCGGAGTCAAAACATTCAGTACTTC.

The J gene is TRBJ1-1, the V gene TRBV7-8; possible D gene TRBD1, 6 bases. Germline CDR1 SGHVS, CDR2 FQNEAQ. This CDR3 is built from 15 residues. V lost 4 bases, J lost 2 bases, and 14 bases lay in between. CDR3 sequence reads: CASSSDPTGNTEAFF. As DNA, the CDR3 is TGTGCCAGCAGCTCCGACCCGACAGGAAACACTGAAGCTTTCTTT.

The rearrangement joins TRBV19 to TRBJ2-5; TRBD1 agrees at 8 bases. Germline V gene sequence: CDR1 LNHDA, CDR2 SQIVND (reference sequence). Trimming at V came to 7 bases and at J to 4 bases, leaving 5 bases not matched to a gene. The CDR3 length is 13 residues. The DNA of the CDR3 is TGTGCCAGTAAGCCAGGGGGCAGAGAGACCCAGTACTTC. It codes for CASKPGGRETQYF. The variable domain in full, with the rest retrieved from reference TRBV19 and TRBJ2-5, is DGGITQSPKYLFRKEGQNVTLSCEQNLNHDAMYWYRQDPGQGLRLIYYSQIVNDFQKGDIAEGYSVSREKKESFPLTVTSAQKNPTAFYLCASKPGGRETQYFGPGTRLLVL.

The V call is TRBV6-5, the J call TRBJ1-1; D possibly corresponds to TRBD1 (5 bases). The CDR3 covers 14 residues. V was pared by 6 bases and J by 8 bases, with 19 bases between. Germline values: CDR1 MNHEY, CDR2 SVGAGI. The CDR3 protein is CASSPGGRGTEAFF. In nucleotides, the CDR3 is TGTGCCAGCAGCCCGGGGGGTCGGGGCACCGAAGCTTTCTTT.

The chain combines TRBV5-1 with TRBJ1-2, with D maybe TRBD1 (5 bases). The CDR3 has 16 amino acids. Trimming cost V 0 bases and J 2 bases, with 14 bases left between them. Looked up from germline, CDR1 is SGHRS and CDR2 is YFSETQ. The DNA for the CDR3 is TGCGCCAGCAGCTTGGAGTCAGGGAAGGCGAACTATGGCTACACCTTC. Encoded protein: CASSLESGKANYGYTF.

The genes are TRBV30 and TRBJ1-2; a weak D match, TRBD1 (5 bases). Trimming took 0 bases from V and 5 from J, leaving 7 bases between them. Looked up from germline, CDR1 is GTSNPN and CDR2 is SVGIG (reference sequence). The CDR3 length is 12 residues. CDR3 DNA: TGTGCCTGGAGTGTAGGGGATTATGGCTACACCTTC. The encoded protein is CAWSVGDYGYTF.

The J gene is TRBJ1-1, the V gene TRBV5-1; the D gene is possibly TRBD1 (5 bases). The V and J ends lost 7 bases and 2 bases respectively, with 12 bases between them. This CDR3 spans 13 amino acids. CDR1 is SGHRS, CDR2 YFSETQ, per germline. Here the CDR3 DNA reads TGCGCCAGCGGGGTAGGGGTAAACACTGAAGCTTTCTTT. Translated: CASGVGVNTEAFF.

The chain combines TRBV30 with TRBJ1-1; D is unclear. V dropped 0 bases and J dropped 7 bases, with 6 bases sitting between them. CDR3 length: 11 amino acids. Germline CDR1 GTSNPN, CDR2 SVGIG (reference sequence). The CDR3 reads CAWSVRLEAFF. The CDR3 nucleotides read TGTGCCTGGAGTGTCAGACTTGAAGCTTTCTTT.

J is TRBJ2-7 and V is TRBV6-5, with TRBD1 matching over 7 bases. V lost 5 bases to trimming and J lost 8 bases; unmatched junction nucleotides: 9. The CDR3 has 13 residues. Germline-derived CDR1 and CDR2 are MNHEY and SVGAGI. The CDR3 DNA reads TGTGCCAGCAGTGACAGGGTGCCCAATAAGCAGTACTTC. The encoded protein is CASSDRVPNKQYF.

The gene calls are TRBV12-5 and TRBJ1-6; D call uncertain. Trimming pared 4 bases from V and 7 bases from J, leaving 8 bases between. Germline assignment: CDR1 LGHNT and CDR2 FRNRAP. The CDR3 has 13 residues. The CDR3 DNA is TGTGCTAGTGGTTACGGAGGGAATTCACCCCTCCACTTT. Translated, it gives CASGYGGNSPLHF.

The CDR3 coding sequence is TGTGCCAGCAGTTACGCGAGAATGAACACTGAAGCTTTCTTT. This codes for CASSYARMNTEAFF. The genes are TRBV6-6 and TRBJ1-1; D is uncertain. The V end lost 2 bases, the J end lost 0 bases, and 7 bases lay between the germline ends. The V gene's germline CDR1 is MNHNY and CDR2 SVGAGI (reference sequence). CDR3 size: 14 residues.

The chain carries TRBV6-1 and TRBJ1-2; D might be TRBD1 (5 bases). V was cut by 1 base and J by 4 bases, with 10 bases left in between. CDR1 is MNHNS and CDR2 is SASEGT in the germline V gene. The CDR3 has 14 amino acids. The CDR3 sequence: CASSEGQYPYGYTF. CDR3 DNA: TGTGCCAGCAGTGAAGGACAGTACCCCTATGGCTACACCTTC.

J is TRBJ1-5 and V is TRBV27, with a weak D call TRBD1 (5 bases). V lost 4 bases and J 9 bases, leaving 16 bases between the germline ends. From germline, CDR1 is MNHEY and CDR2 SMNVEV (reference sequence). The CDR3 length is 14 residues. As DNA, the CDR3 is TGTGCCAGCAGTTGGGGGGGGTCCGACGGGCCCCAGCATTTT. As protein: CASSWGGSDGPQHF.

The V gene is TRBV14, the J gene TRBJ1-2; a possible D gene is TRBD1 (6 bases). The CDR3 loop spans 15 amino acids. Germline V gene lookup returns CDR1 SGHDN and CDR2 FVKESK. V lost 1 base and J lost 4, with 13 bases in between. The CDR3 coding sequence is TGTGCCAGCAGCCAAGGAGCCAGGGGAAGCTATGGCTACACCTTC. Protein sequence: CASSQGARGSYGYTF.